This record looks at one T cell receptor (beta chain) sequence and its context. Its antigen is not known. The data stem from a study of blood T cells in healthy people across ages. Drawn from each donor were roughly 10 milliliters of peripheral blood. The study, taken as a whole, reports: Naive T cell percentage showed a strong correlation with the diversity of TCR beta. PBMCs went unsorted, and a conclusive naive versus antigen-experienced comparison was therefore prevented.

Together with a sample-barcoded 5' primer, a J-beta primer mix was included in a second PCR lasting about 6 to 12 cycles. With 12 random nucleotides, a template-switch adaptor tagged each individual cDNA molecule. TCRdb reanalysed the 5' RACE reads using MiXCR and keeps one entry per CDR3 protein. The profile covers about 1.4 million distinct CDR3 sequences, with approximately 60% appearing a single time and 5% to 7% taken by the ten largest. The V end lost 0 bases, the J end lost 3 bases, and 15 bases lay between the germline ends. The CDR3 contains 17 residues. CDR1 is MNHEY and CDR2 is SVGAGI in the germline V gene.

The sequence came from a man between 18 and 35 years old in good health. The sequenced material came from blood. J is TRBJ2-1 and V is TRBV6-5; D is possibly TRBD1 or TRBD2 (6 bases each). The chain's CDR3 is CASSYSTGGTVYNEQFF. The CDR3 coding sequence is TGTGCCAGCAGTTACTCGACCGGGGGCACTGTCTACAATGAGCAGTTCTTC.